The 26 T cell receptor beta chains in this list originate from one sample, sequenced in a study of identical twins. TCRdb processed the 5' RACE reads anew with MiXCR; each CDR3 protein has one entry. The table has some 630,000 distinct CDR3 sequences, under 8.5% seen once. These data were also reused for a study on yellow fever vaccine responses in identical twins.

Sequencing was performed on PBMCs. These receptors came from a woman younger than 35 in good health.

This chain links TRBV20-1 with TRBJ2-1; 8 bases are a match to TRBD1. V lost 5 bases, J lost 4 bases, and 7 bases stayed unmatched. This CDR3 is built from 14 residues. The germline V gene has CDR1 DFQATT and CDR2 SNEGSKA (reference sequence). The CDR3 reads CSAARTGTYNEQFF. The CDR3 DNA follows: TGCAGTGCTGCACGGACAGGGACATACAATGAGCAGTTCTTC.

The DNA for the CDR3 is TGCGCCAGCAGCTCCGGACTCAGCGGGGGAGCCTACGAGCAGTACTTC. It translates to CASSSGLSGGAYEQYF. The chain links TRBV5-1 to TRBJ2-7, with TRBD2 identical over 8 bases. The germline gives CDR1 SGHRS, CDR2 YFSETQ. CDR3 size: 16 residues. V was pared by 3 bases and J by 2 bases, with 10 bases of the junction left unmatched.

This sequence joins TRBV20-1 and TRBJ2-1, with D maybe TRBD2 (6 bases). This CDR3 region has 11 residues. Trimming left V 3 bases short and J 8 bases short, with 8 bases between. The germline V gene encodes CDR1 DFQATT and CDR2 SNEGSKA (reference sequence). The CDR3 DNA follows: TGCAGTGCTAGCGGGAGACATGAGCAGTTCTTC. Translation: CSASGRHEQFF.

The table lists this clonotype with many counts. The chain's CDR3 is CASSLDAAGGEQYF. The CDR3 DNA reads TGCGCCAGCAGCTTGGACGCGGCGGGAGGTGAGCAGTACTTC. The chain uses TRBV5-1 and TRBJ2-7; 8 bases are a match to TRBD2. Germline CDR1 is SGHRS and CDR2 is YFSETQ. The CDR3 spans 14 residues. J was trimmed by 7 bases and V by 0 bases; bases with no gene match: 6.

The CDR3 is CSARTGALSTDTQYF. The CDR3 nucleotides read TGCAGTGCTAGGACCGGGGCCCTTAGCACAGATACGCAGTATTTT. The rearrangement uses TRBV20-1 and TRBJ2-3; D may correspond to TRBD1 or TRBD2 (5 bases each). CDR1 and CDR2 from the germline V gene are DFQATT and SNEGSKA (reference sequence). The CDR3 covers 15 residues. The V end was cut by 3 bases, the J end by 0 bases, with 13 bases between.

CDR3 region: CASGLATGSGNTIYF. In nucleotides, the CDR3 is TGTGCTAGTGGTTTGGCGACAGGGTCTGGAAACACCATATATTTT. The rearrangement uses TRBV12-5 and TRBJ1-3; 7 bases map to TRBD1. The trim removed 1 base at V and 1 base at J, leaving 1 base unmatched. The V gene's germline CDR1 is LGHNT and CDR2 FRNRAP. The CDR3 length is 15 residues. The variable domain in full, with the rest retrieved from reference TRBV12-5 and TRBJ1-3, is DARVTQTPRHKVTEMGQEVTMRCQPILGHNTVFWYRQTMMQGLELLAYFRNRAPLDDSGMPKDRFSAEMPDATLATLKIQPSEPRDSAVYFCASGLATGSGNTIYFGEGSWLTVV.

This clonotype appeared a few times. V is TRBV10-1 and J is TRBJ1-6, with a possible D match to TRBD1 (6 bases). Looked up from germline, CDR1 is WNHNN and CDR2 is SYGVQD (reference sequence). V dropped 4 bases and J dropped 6 bases, with 10 bases sitting between them. The CDR3 covers 14 residues. In DNA, the CDR3 is TGCGCCAGCAGTGCTGCGGGGGCTAATTCACCCCTCCACTTT. Translation gives CASSAAGANSPLHF.

The chain carries TRBV15 and TRBJ1-1; maybe TRBD1 (5 bases). The germline CDR1 and CDR2 sequences are LNHNV and YYDKDF (reference sequence). This CDR3 contains 14 residues. Trimming shortened V by 7 bases and J by 6 bases, and 18 bases separated the two germline ends. As DNA, the CDR3 is TGTGCCACCACCCCTCAGACGACGGGGGCTGAAGCTTTCTTT. Its translation is CATTPQTTGAEAFF. The full variable domain, rest sourced from reference TRBV15 and TRBJ1-1, is DAMVIQNPRYQVTQFGKPVTLSCSQTLNHNVMYWYQQKSSQAPKLLFHYYDKDFNNEADTPDNFQSRRPNTSFCFLDIRSPGLGDTAMYLCATTPQTTGAEAFFGQGTRLTVV.

This clonotype was detected ten times or more. The chain links TRBV20-1 to TRBJ2-1; 7 bases are a match to TRBD1. V lost 5 bases and J lost 7; bases outside the gene matches: 8. The CDR3 has 13 amino acids. Germline V gene lookup returns CDR1 DFQATT and CDR2 SNEGSKA (reference sequence). The CDR3 sequence is CSAHPTGENEQFF. The CDR3 bases are TGCAGTGCTCACCCCACAGGGGAGAATGAGCAGTTCTTC.

This clonotype turned up a few times. The chain combines TRBV2 with TRBJ2-2; 8 bases line up with TRBD1. The trim removed 1 base at V and 3 bases at J, leaving 10 bases unmatched. The CDR3 extends over 18 amino acids. Germline V gives CDR1 SNHLY, CDR2 FYNNEI. CDR3 nucleotides: TGTGCCAGCAGTGAAGTGGCGTCTAGGACAGGGTACACCGGGGAGCTGTTTTTT. Protein: CASSEVASRTGYTGELFF.

This chain links TRBV27 with TRBJ2-7, with 10 bases identical to TRBD2. Germline CDR1 reads MNHEY; CDR2 reads SMNVEV (reference sequence). The junction had 7 bases not matched to a gene; V was cut back by 6 bases and J by 5 bases. This CDR3 spans 14 amino acids. The CDR3 DNA reads TGTGCCAGCAGGGCCGGGACTAGCGCTAACGAGCAGTACTTC. Residues: CASRAGTSANEQYF.

The gene calls are TRBV11-1 and TRBJ2-3; D unclear. V shed 1 base and J shed 2 bases, with 19 bases lying between them. Germline CDR1 is SGHAT and CDR2 is FQDESV (reference sequence). The CDR3 consists of 18 residues. CDR3 amino acids: CASSLERISFAVTDTQYF. The CDR3 DNA sequence: TGTGCCAGCAGCTTAGAACGAATTAGCTTTGCGGTCACAGATACGCAGTATTTT.

The gene calls are TRBV5-1 and TRBJ2-5; 7 bases line up with TRBD2. CDR1 is SGHRS and CDR2 is YFSETQ in the germline V gene. The J segment lost 2 bases and the V segment lost 0 bases, leaving 7 bases of the junction unmatched. The CDR3 is 16 residues long. CDR3 protein: CASSLGRVGGQETQYF. The CDR3 DNA reads TGCGCCAGCAGCTTGGGACGTGTGGGAGGGCAAGAGACCCAGTACTTC.

This clonotype has a handful of counts. The chain has TRBV6-1 and TRBJ2-2; possible D gene TRBD2, 6 bases. The CDR3 runs to 13 residues. Trimming left V 8 bases short and J 4 bases short, with 11 bases between. Germline V gives CDR1 MNHNS, CDR2 SASEGT. In DNA form, the CDR3 reads TGTGCCAGCCCGGGGGACCCCACCGGGGAGCTGTTTTTT. Protein product: CASPGDPTGELFF.

This clonotype was observed at least ten times. The chain is built from TRBV10-3 and TRBJ2-1, with 10 bases that match TRBD2. Looked up from germline, CDR1 is ENHRY and CDR2 is SYGVKD. Trimming removed 10 bases from V and 4 bases from J; junction bases left unmatched: 7. The CDR3 contains 14 residues. The CDR3 nucleotides read TGTGCCACCGTAACTAGCGGGGTTTACAATGAGCAGTTCTTC. Translated, it gives CATVTSGVYNEQFF.

The sample holds many counts of this clonotype. The genes are TRBV29-1 and TRBJ2-3, with a weak D call TRBD1 (5 bases). Germline V lookup: CDR1 SQVTM, CDR2 ANQGSEA. The CDR3 sequence is 13 residues long. Trimming took off 7 bases at V and 2 bases at J, with 13 bases between the two ends. The CDR3 nucleotides are TGCAGCGCCCTAGGGGCGAACACAGATACGCAGTATTTT. Translating it yields CSALGANTDTQYF.

This clonotype has a count of ten or more. The genes are TRBV11-2 and TRBJ2-3, with TRBD2 identical over 9 bases. This CDR3 has 15 residues. Germline V lookup: CDR1 SGHAT, CDR2 FQNNGV. Trimming cost V 3 bases and J 7 bases; bases outside gene matches: 8. CDR3 amino acids: CASSLAGGALNTQYF. CDR3 sequence (DNA): TGTGCCAGCAGCTTGGCGGGGGGGGCGTTAAATACGCAGTATTTT.

This clonotype was picked up many times. The chain uses TRBV29-1 and TRBJ2-1; 7 positions match TRBD1. This CDR3 has 13 residues. The germline V gene encodes CDR1 SQVTM and CDR2 ANQGSEA. J gave up 8 bases and V 7 bases, and 11 bases lay outside the gene matches. Here the CDR3 reads CSARQGYGDEQFF. The CDR3 region has the DNA TGCAGCGCAAGACAGGGTTATGGCGATGAGCAGTTCTTC.

This chain connects TRBV2 to TRBJ2-5; 11 positions match TRBD1. Looked up from germline, CDR1 is SNHLY and CDR2 is FYNNEI. The CDR3 consists of 13 residues. V was pared by 8 bases and J by 4 bases, with 3 bases of the junction left unmatched. Written as DNA, the CDR3 is TGTGCCAGCCGGACAGGGGGCGTAGAGACCCAGTACTTC. Amino acid sequence: CASRTGGVETQYF.

Many counts were recorded for this clonotype. The chain joins TRBV10-3 to TRBJ2-1; tentatively, D is TRBD1 or TRBD2 (5 bases each). V was shortened by 10 bases and J by 9 bases, with 13 bases between the two germline ends. CDR3 size: 11 residues. CDR1 and CDR2 from the germline V gene are ENHRY and SYGVKD. The CDR3 sequence: CASGPGSEQFF. CDR3 DNA: TGTGCCAGCGGGCCAGGGAGTGAGCAGTTCTTC.

At least ten counts were recorded for this clonotype. The chain is built from TRBV12-3 or TRBV12-4 and TRBJ2-7, with D hard to call. The CDR3 runs 13 residues. Between the trimmed V and J ends, which lost 6 bases and 3 bases, there was a span of 12 bases. This CDR3 is CASSSTSFYEQYF. In DNA, the CDR3 is TGTGCCAGCAGCTCCACCAGTTTCTACGAGCAGTACTTC.

As for this clonotype: A much larger clone is a single base away; this may be a read error. This chain connects TRBV6-2 or TRBV6-3 to TRBJ2-6, with D unresolved. The germline V and J ends were trimmed by 2 bases and 0 bases, with 2 bases remaining between them. The CDR3 length is 14 residues. Germline-derived CDR1 and CDR2 are MNHEY and SVGEGT. CDR3 region: CASSYNSGANVLTF. Written as DNA, the CDR3 is TGTGCCAGCAGTTACAACTCTGGGGCCAACGTCCTGACTTTC.

This rearrangement joins TRBV12-3 or TRBV12-4 to TRBJ2-4; D perhaps matches TRBD1 (6 bases). This CDR3 is 14 amino acids long. Trimming took off 5 bases at V and 4 bases at J, with 12 bases between the two ends. Here the CDR3 DNA reads TGTGCCAGCAGTACCGGGACAACAAAAAACATTCAGTACTTC. Encoded protein: CASSTGTTKNIQYF.

This clonotype was seen repeatedly, ten times or more. The rearrangement uses TRBV29-1 and TRBJ2-3; D possibly matches TRBD1 or TRBD2 (6 bases each). This CDR3 region has 13 residues. Trimming removed 5 bases from V and 3 bases from J, with 12 bases in between. The germline V gene has CDR1 SQVTM and CDR2 ANQGSEA. The CDR3 loop reads CSVPGAATDTQYF. As DNA, the CDR3 is TGCAGCGTTCCGGGGGCGGCAACAGATACGCAGTATTTT.

This clonotype turned up a few times. The chain recombines TRBV3-1 with TRBJ2-5; 9 bases match TRBD1. V was clipped by 3 bases and J by 5 bases; unmatched bases: 4. The CDR3 covers 14 residues. Germline V CDR1 and CDR2: LGHDT, YNNKEL (reference sequence). The CDR3 DNA sequence: TGTGCCAGCAGCCATGGGACAGGGATGGAGACCCAGTACTTC. Its protein product is CASSHGTGMETQYF.

This clonotype has just a few counts. The CDR3 loop reads CASSPYGTGELFF. Here the CDR3 DNA reads TGCGCCAGCAGCCCGTACGGTACCGGGGAGCTGTTTTTT. V usage is TRBV5-1 and J usage is TRBJ2-2, with unresolved D. Trimming shortened V by 4 bases and J by 5 bases, and 9 bases separated the two germline ends. The CDR3 is 13 amino acids. The germline gives CDR1 SGHRS, CDR2 YFSETQ.